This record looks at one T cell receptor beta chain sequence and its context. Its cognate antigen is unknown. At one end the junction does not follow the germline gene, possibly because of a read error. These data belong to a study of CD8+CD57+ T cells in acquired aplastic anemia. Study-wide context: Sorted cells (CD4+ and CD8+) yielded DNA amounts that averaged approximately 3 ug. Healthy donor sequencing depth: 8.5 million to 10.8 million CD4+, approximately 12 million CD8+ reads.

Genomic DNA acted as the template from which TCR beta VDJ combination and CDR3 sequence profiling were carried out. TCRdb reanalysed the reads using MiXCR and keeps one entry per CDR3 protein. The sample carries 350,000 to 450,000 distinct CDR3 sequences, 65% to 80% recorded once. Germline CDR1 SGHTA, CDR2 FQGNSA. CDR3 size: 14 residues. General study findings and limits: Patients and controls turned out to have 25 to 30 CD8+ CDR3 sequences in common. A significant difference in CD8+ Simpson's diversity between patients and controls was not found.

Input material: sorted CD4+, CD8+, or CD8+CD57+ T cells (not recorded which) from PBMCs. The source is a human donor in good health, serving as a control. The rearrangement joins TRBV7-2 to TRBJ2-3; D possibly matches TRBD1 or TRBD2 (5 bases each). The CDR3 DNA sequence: TGTGCCAGCAGCTTAGGGGGGACCACGGATACGCATTATTTT. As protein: CASSLGGTTDTHYF.